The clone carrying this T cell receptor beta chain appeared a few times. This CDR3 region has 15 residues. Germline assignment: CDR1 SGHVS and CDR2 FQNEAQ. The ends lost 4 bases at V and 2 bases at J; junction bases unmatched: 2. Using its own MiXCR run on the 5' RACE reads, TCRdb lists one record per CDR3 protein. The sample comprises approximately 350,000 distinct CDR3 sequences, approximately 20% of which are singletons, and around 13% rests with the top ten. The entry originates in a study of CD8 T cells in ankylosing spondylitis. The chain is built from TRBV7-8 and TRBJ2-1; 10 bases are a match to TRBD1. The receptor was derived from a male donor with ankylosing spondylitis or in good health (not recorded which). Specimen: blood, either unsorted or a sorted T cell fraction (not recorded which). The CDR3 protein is CASSSDRGTYNEQFF. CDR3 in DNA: TGTGCCAGCAGCTCGGACAGGGGGACCTACAATGAGCAGTTCTTC.